A selection of T cell receptor beta chains follows, all from one sample in a study of blood T cells in healthy people across ages. MiXCR was run by TCRdb on the 5' RACE reads, yielding one entry per CDR3 protein. The sample consists of about 730,000 distinct CDR3 sequences, roughly 45% of them appearing once. Sequenced input: blood. The receptors here all came from a woman in her fifties or sixties in good health. CDR3s include the opening cysteine and the closing phenylalanine or tryptophan. Each record gives: clone size, J gene, V gene, D gene, CDR3 length, CDR3 DNA, CDR3 protein. D genes are given only for firm matches. A row's size may be missing; if present it is once, few, many or a size class.

NA,TRBJ2-3,TRBV4-2,TRBD2,18,TGTGCCAGCAGCCAAGATACGGGACTAGCGGGTCGCACAGATACGCAGTATTTT,CASSQDTGLAGRTDTQYF
NA,TRBJ2-5,TRBV29-1,NA,14,TGTAGCGTCCGAGATGGGGCTCTCTCCTACGGGCAGTACTTC,CSVRDGALSYGQYF
few,TRBJ2-5,TRBV5-5,TRBD1,14,TGTGCCAGCAGCGGGGGACAGGGGAGGGAGACCCAGTACTTC,CASSGGQGRETQYF
NA,TRBJ1-4,TRBV28,NA,15,TGTGCCAGCAGTTTAGGGCAGGGTAGGAATGAAAAACTGTTTTTT,CASSLGQGRNEKLFF
NA,TRBJ2-7,TRBV3-1,TRBD1,20,TGTGCCAGCAGCCAAGAAGAGGTCCTGGGACAGGGTACGAGCTCCTACGAGCAGTACTTC,CASSQEEVLGQGTSSYEQYF
NA,TRBJ1-5,TRBV24-1,NA,14,TGTGCCACCCCCTATTCGGGGTTTAATCAGCCCCAGCATTTT,CATPYSGFNQPQHF
few,TRBJ2-1,TRBV29-1,TRBD1,14,TGCAGCGTTGCAGGACAGGGGGCGCACAATGAGCAGTTCTTC,CSVAGQGAHNEQFF
NA,TRBJ1-2,TRBV11-1,NA,11,TGTGCCAGCAAAGGGAGTGATGGCTACACCTTC,CASKGSDGYTF
NA,TRBJ2-7,TRBV28,TRBD1,17,TGTGCCAGCAGTTTAGGCTACGATGGACAGGCCTCCTACGAGCAGTACTTC,CASSLGYDGQASYEQYF
few,TRBJ2-7,TRBV6-2/TRBV6-3,NA,11,TGTGCCAGCAGCCTAAAACTACACGCGTACTTC,CASSLKLHAYF
few,TRBJ2-7,TRBV6-5,NA,15,TGTGCCAGCAGTCTTACCTGGTCTGCTACCTACGAGCAGTACTTC,CASSLTWSATYEQYF
few,TRBJ2-1,TRBV20-1,TRBD1,13,TGCAGTGCTTTACAGGGGTTGTACAATGAGCAGTTCTTC,CSALQGLYNEQFF
NA,TRBJ2-1,TRBV19,NA,14,TGTGCCAGTAAAGTGGCGGGGCTCTACGATGAGCAGTTCTTC,CASKVAGLYDEQFF
few,TRBJ2-3,TRBV20-1,NA,16,TGCAGTGCTAGACTTCCCCTCGGGCTAAACACAGATACGCAGTATTTT,CSARLPLGLNTDTQYF
NA,TRBJ1-5,TRBV28,NA,12,TGTGCCAGCACCGGGGGGGATCAGCCCCAGCATTTT,CASTGGDQPQHF
NA,TRBJ2-3,TRBV9,NA,15,TGTGCCAGCAGCCCCGTCGGTGAGCCCACAGATACGCAGTATTTT,CASSPVGEPTDTQYF
NA,TRBJ2-5,TRBV20-1,NA,12,TGCAGTGCTCAGAGGATCCAAGAGACCCAGTACTTC,CSAQRIQETQYF
NA,TRBJ2-3,TRBV10-3,TRBD2,16,TGTGCCAACAGTGAACCCAGCGGGAGTATCACAGATACGCAGTATTTT,CANSEPSGSITDTQYF
NA,TRBJ2-1,TRBV7-2,TRBD1,16,TGTGCCAGCAGCTTAGCCCCGGGACAGGGGGCGTGGGAGCAGTTCTTC,CASSLAPGQGAWEQFF
few,TRBJ1-3,TRBV25-1,NA,14,TGTGCCAGCAGTGACGAGAGCTCTGGAAACACCATATATTTT,CASSDESSGNTIYF
few,TRBJ2-7,TRBV7-2,NA,11,TGTGCCAGCACCATTGCCTACGAGCAGTACTTC,CASTIAYEQYF
few,TRBJ2-7,TRBV6-5,NA,15,TGTGCCAGCAGTTACTCGTACAGGGAGTCCTACGAGCAGTACTTC,CASSYSYRESYEQYF
NA,TRBJ2-7,TRBV12-3/TRBV12-4,NA,14,TGTGCCACCCGACGACGGGGTTCCTCCTACGAGCAGTACTTC,CATRRRGSSYEQYF
NA,TRBJ2-5,TRBV10-3,NA,13,TGTGCCACCGGGGCCGATGCGGCGGAGACCCAGTACTTC,CATGADAAETQYF
few,TRBJ2-3,TRBV14,NA,15,TGTGCCAGCAGCCAACAAGGCGGAGCCACAGATACGCAGTATTTT,CASSQQGGATDTQYF
many,TRBJ1-2,TRBV3-1,NA,14,TGTGCCAGCAGCCATCATAACAGGGCGGAAGGCTACACCTTC,CASSHHNRAEGYTF
NA,TRBJ2-1,TRBV29-1,NA,12,TGCAGCGTTGCAGACGGGGATAATGAGCAGTTCTTC,CSVADGDNEQFF
NA,TRBJ2-1,TRBV5-1,TRBD2,15,TGCGCCAGCAGCCCTTCGACGGGGGGGCCTAATGAGCAGTTCTTC,CASSPSTGGPNEQFF
NA,TRBJ2-7,TRBV28,NA,11,TGTGCCAGCAGAAGGGGGGGCGAGCAGTACTTC,CASRRGGEQYF
NA,TRBJ2-7,TRBV7-9,TRBD2,15,TGTGCCAGCAGCAAAATTAGCGGGGTTTCCTACGAGCAGTACTTC,CASSKISGVSYEQYF
NA,TRBJ2-7,TRBV3-1,TRBD1,16,TGTGCCAGCAGCCAAGGCCTCGGGACAGGGGCCTACGAGCAGTACTTC,CASSQGLGTGAYEQYF
NA,TRBJ2-3,TRBV10-3,NA,16,TGTGCCATCAGTGTAACGGAGGGGATGCACGCAGATACGCAGTATTTT,CAISVTEGMHADTQYF
few,TRBJ2-3,TRBV3-1,NA,15,TGTGCCAGCAGCCAGATGGGGACCAGCACAGATACGCAGTATTTT,CASSQMGTSTDTQYF
NA,TRBJ1-2,TRBV6-2/TRBV6-3,NA,15,TGTGCCAGCAGTTGGGGGGCAGGATCTTCCTATGGCTACACCTTC,CASSWGAGSSYGYTF
NA,TRBJ2-5,TRBV5-8,NA,14,TGTGCCAGCAGCTTCTTAGGGGCGCTGGAGACCCAGTACTTC,CASSFLGALETQYF
few,TRBJ1-2,TRBV10-3,NA,12,TGTGCCATCAGTGGAGAAATCTATGGCTACACCTTC,CAISGEIYGYTF
many,TRBJ2-1,TRBV5-1,NA,12,TGCGCCAGCAGCCCAGACTACAATGAGCAGTTCTTC,CASSPDYNEQFF
NA,TRBJ2-4,TRBV4-3,NA,14,TGCGCCAGCAGCCAAGAGGGGCAGGAGTCCATTCAGTACTTC,CASSQEGQESIQYF
many,TRBJ2-7,TRBV7-9,NA,14,TGTGCCAGCTCCTCTTCAACGAGCTCCTACGAGCAGTACTTC,CASSSSTSSYEQYF
NA,TRBJ2-5,TRBV7-9,NA,15,TGTGCCAGCAGCTTACTTCAGGAGAACCAAGAGACCCAGTACTTC,CASSLLQENQETQYF
NA,TRBJ1-5,TRBV9,NA,15,TGTGCCAGCAGCTGGACGGGGGACGGCAATCAGCCCCAGCATTTT,CASSWTGDGNQPQHF
NA,TRBJ1-4,TRBV11-3,NA,14,TGTGCCAGCAGCTCCGGGCCCACTAATGAAAAACTGTTTTTT,CASSSGPTNEKLFF
NA,TRBJ2-3,TRBV27,TRBD1,16,TGTGCCAGCAGTTTTGGGGGGACAGGGAACACAGATACGCAGTATTTT,CASSFGGTGNTDTQYF
few,TRBJ2-3,TRBV6-5,TRBD1,16,TGTGCCAGCAGCCCTAACAGGGGGACGCAGGCAGATACGCAGTATTTT,CASSPNRGTQADTQYF
NA,TRBJ2-7,TRBV4-3,TRBD2,15,TGCGCCAGCGGCCAAGAAGCGGGAGGGGTCTACGAGCAGTACTTC,CASGQEAGGVYEQYF
NA,TRBJ1-2,TRBV7-9,TRBD1,16,TGTGCCAGCAGCCCCACGCAGACAGGGGGGAATTATGGCTACACCTTC,CASSPTQTGGNYGYTF
NA,TRBJ2-7,TRBV2,NA,14,TGTGCCAGCAGCGCCCTAGTTACGAGAGACGAGCAGTACTTC,CASSALVTRDEQYF
NA,TRBJ2-7,TRBV11-2,TRBD1,17,TGTGCCAGCAGCGACCTCCCGGGACAGGCGCGTTTTAGGGAGCAGTACTTC,CASSDLPGQARFREQYF
NA,TRBJ1-5,TRBV7-3,TRBD1,15,TGTGCCAGCAGCTTAACGTGGACAGGGAGTACGCCCCAGCATTTT,CASSLTWTGSTPQHF
NA,TRBJ2-3,TRBV2,NA,14,TGTGCCAGCAGTGAAGGGGAGCCCCCAGATACGCAGTATTTT,CASSEGEPPDTQYF
NA,TRBJ2-2,TRBV20-1,TRBD1,18,TGCAGTGCTAGAGTTGAACGGGGACAGTTGGGATTGAAGGGGGAGCTGTTTTTT,CSARVERGQLGLKGELFF
few,TRBJ2-7,TRBV20-1,NA,16,TGCAGTGCCGTCCCGGGACGGGGGGCGCTTGACTACGAGCAGTACTTC,CSAVPGRGALDYEQYF
NA,TRBJ1-6,TRBV6-2/TRBV6-3,TRBD1,16,TGTGCCAGCAGTTCGGACGGGACAGGGTTGAGTTCACCCCTCCACTTT,CASSSDGTGLSSPLHF
NA,TRBJ2-1,TRBV19,TRBD2,18,TGTGCCAGTAGCCAACCGGGACTAGCGGGGGGGGTCTACAATGAGCAGTTCTTC,CASSQPGLAGGVYNEQFF